The 9 T cell receptor beta chains in this list originate from one sample, sequenced in a study of blood T cell repertoires in COVID-19 (dated by TCRdb to the early 2020s). Library construction relied on the immunoSEQ multiplex PCR assay. Sourced from immuneACCESS, this table was stored by TCRdb with only in-frame sequences that have V and J called. A share of the clones is absent; for the studies checked, an unresolved V gene accounts for under half, and the remainder has no known explanation. Recorded for this sample are 130,000 to 150,000 clones; about 80% of them occurred a single time. The ten largest clones add up to over 9% of the sample. The sequenced sample consisted of PBMCs or T cells enriched from blood (not recorded which). These receptors all stem from a man in his forties or fifties who had recovered from COVID-19.

This chain joins TRBV19 and TRBJ1-1; no clear D gene. This CDR3 spans 16 amino acids. Trimming pared 5 bases from V and 4 bases from J, leaving 20 bases between. CDR1 is LNHDA and CDR2 is SQIVND in the germline V gene (reference sequence). DNA for the CDR3: TGTGCCAGTAGTCCGCTTTCTGGCAGGATTCCCACTGAAGCTTTCTTT. Amino acids: CASSPLSGRIPTEAFF.

The sample holds one count of this clone. The CDR3 DNA reads TGTGCCAGCAGTTATACCCTGGGCAGGGGTAACTATGGCTACACCTTC. Translation gives CASSYTLGRGNYGYTF. The chain has TRBV6-5 and TRBJ1-2; weak D call: TRBD1 (6 bases). The CDR3 has 16 amino acids. Germline-derived CDR1 and CDR2 are MNHEY and SVGAGI. V lost 3 bases, J lost 1 base, and 15 bases lay in between.

V gene TRBV4-1 combines with J gene TRBJ2-1, with D perhaps TRBD2 (6 bases). The germline V and J ends were trimmed by 0 bases and 7 bases, with 10 bases remaining between them. Germline V gives CDR1 MGHRA, CDR2 YSYEKL. The CDR3 contains 14 residues. The chain's CDR3 is CASSQEASANEQFF. The CDR3 nucleotides read TGCGCCAGCAGCCAAGAGGCTAGCGCAAATGAGCAGTTCTTC.

The chain's CDR3 is CASTEKVGQNYGYTF. Here the CDR3 DNA reads TGTGCCAGTACCGAAAAAGTTGGACAGAACTATGGCTACACCTTC. The chain joins TRBV19 to TRBJ1-2; D may be TRBD1 (6 bases). The CDR3 is 15 amino acids. Germline assignment: CDR1 LNHDA and CDR2 SQIVND (reference sequence). The germline V and J ends were trimmed by 7 bases and 2 bases, with 17 bases remaining between them.

The chain is built from TRBV5-4 and TRBJ2-6; TRBD2 is a possible D gene (6 bases). The CDR3 loop spans 17 amino acids. Per the germline V gene, CDR1 is SGHNT and CDR2 is YYREEE (reference sequence). Trimming took off 4 bases at V and 2 bases at J, with 16 bases between the two ends. Here the CDR3 DNA reads TGTGCCAGCAGCCGAGGTGGAGGGAACACTGGGGCCAACGTCCTGACTTTC. Its protein product is CASSRGGGNTGANVLTF.

This chain joins TRBV7-9 and TRBJ2-7; 7 nucleotides align to TRBD1. V lost 4 bases and J lost 0; bases outside the gene matches: 12. This CDR3 is 17 amino acids long. Germline CDR1 reads SEHNR; CDR2 reads FQNEAQ (reference sequence). The CDR3 loop is CASSSTNDREGSYEQYF. The CDR3 DNA sequence: TGTGCCAGCAGCTCAACGAACGACAGGGAAGGCTCCTACGAGCAGTACTTC. Using reference TRBV7-9 and TRBJ2-7 for the parts outside the CDR3, the full variable domain is DTGVSQNPRHKITKRGQNVTFRCDPISEHNRLYWYRQTLGQGPEFLTYFQNEAQLEKSRLLSDRFSAERPKGSFSTLEIQRTEQGDSAMYLCASSSTNDREGSYEQYFGPGTRLTVT.

The chain joins TRBV5-1 to TRBJ2-1; unclear D gene. Per germline, CDR1 SGHRS and CDR2 YFSETQ. The CDR3 is made up of 16 amino acids. Trimming shortened V by 4 bases and J by 4 bases, and 18 bases separated the two germline ends. The CDR3 DNA reads as TGCGCCAGCAGCCTACCATTAGATGGGCTGTACAATGAGCAGTTCTTC. Its translation is CASSLPLDGLYNEQFF.

This rearrangement joins TRBV27 to TRBJ2-2, with 7 positions matching TRBD1. Trimming cost V 5 bases and J 4 bases; bases outside gene matches: 1. The V gene's germline CDR1 is MNHEY and CDR2 SMNVEV (reference sequence). CDR3 length: 13 residues. The CDR3 here is CASSRQGTGELFF. The CDR3 DNA sequence: TGTGCCAGCAGTCGACAGGGCACCGGGGAGCTGTTTTTT.

The chain recombines TRBV3-1 (or the pseudogene TRBV3-2) with TRBJ1-4; D perhaps matches TRBD1 (6 bases). The germline V gene encodes CDR1 LGHDT and CDR2 YNNKEL (reference sequence). V lost 1 base, J lost 5 bases, and 8 bases lay in between. CDR3 length equals 14 residues. CDR3 protein: CASSQVGGNEKLFF. CDR3 nucleotides: TGTGCCAGCAGCCAAGTAGGGGGAAATGAAAAACTGTTTTTT.